Sequencing of this T cell receptor (beta chain) was carried out in a study of cytomegalovirus exposure and HLA in healthy donors. This clone has more than one count but fewer than ten. The PCR made use of 60 Vbeta and 13 Jbeta primers. Generated by immunoSEQ multiplex PCR, the TCRdb table keeps only in-frame clones and is missing some. The data hold about 130,000 clones, with around 75% observed a single time. Germline V gene sequence: CDR1 SGHDT, CDR2 YYEEEE. CDR3 size: 15 residues. J lost 0 bases, V lost 0 bases, and 3 bases had no gene match. Sequencing was carried out using PBMCs. J is TRBJ2-7 and V is TRBV5-6; TRBD1 matches at 7 bases. This TCR derives from a man aged 25-45 years in good health and CMV-seronegative. The DNA of the CDR3 is TGTGCCAGCAGCTTGGGGACAGGCATCTCCTACGAGCAGTACTTC. Protein product: CASSLGTGISYEQYF.